Listed here is a single T cell receptor beta chain. Its matching antigen is unknown. This entry belongs to a study of cytomegalovirus exposure and HLA in healthy donors. Study background: An early release of data contained some 80 million unique TCRs, which came from HLA-typed donors.

The PCR made use of 60 Vbeta and 13 Jbeta primers. Measured with immunoSEQ multiplex PCR; TCRdb has only the in-frame clones, and not every one. Of about 160,000 clones detected, 68% appear once; the ten largest clones hold around 2.8%. While unrecorded immune exposures were likely, the donors were nominally healthy when sampled. Points from the study as a whole: Looking again later, the authors saw that most CMV-associated TCR beta chains seemed HLA-restricted. A prior analysis recorded that most TCR beta V segments were productive about 87% or about 30% of the time.

This sequence was found in a woman aged 40-49 years in good health and CMV-seropositive. Sequenced material: PBMCs.

The CDR3 DNA is TGTGCCAGCAGCTCCGGACAGGGCCCCTACAATGAGCAGTTCTTC. Protein product: CASSSGQGPYNEQFF. The chain has TRBV28 and TRBJ2-1, with 8 bases matching TRBD1. Germline V lookup: CDR1 MDHEN, CDR2 SYDVKM. This CDR3 has 15 amino acids. The junction had 6 bases not matched to a gene; V was cut back by 6 bases and J by 2 bases.